The sequence of this T cell receptor delta chain was determined in a study of γδ T cells in repeated Plasmodium falciparum infection (dated by TCRdb to the early 2020s). Regarding the complete study: The natural-infection arm enrolled Malian children exposed to intense seasonal malaria transmission and compared the Malian children with Australian children matched for age and gender. Four to six malaria-naive U.S. adults underwent four controlled human malaria infections by bites from P. falciparum NF54-infected Anopheles stephensi mosquitoes over roughly 580 days. Samples from controlled-infection subjects were taken at baseline, right before selected infections, and 21 days after each infection. The gammadelta TCR repertoires from Mali were analysed in two ways: cross-sectionally during periods with no transmission, and longitudinally across episodes of acute febrile malaria. The study examined how repeated Plasmodium falciparum infection shapes the human gammadelta T cell repertoire, using natural infection in Mali and controlled human malaria infection. Findings and caveats that apply to the study as a whole: Waves of new clonotype selection in Vdelta2-negative, largely Vdelta1+, gammadelta TCR repertoires appeared to be driven by repeated controlled infections. The Malian cohort came from a small rural village of predominantly one ethnic group, limiting generalizability. Compared with Australian children, Malian children appeared to have Vdelta2-negative gammadelta TCR repertoires that were more clonally expanded, less diverse and less shared. Vgamma9/Vdelta2+ TCR repertoires kept a highly stable polyclonal repertoire across time and infection, and many TCRgamma sequences overlapped between individuals. Because the controlled-infection cohort was small, analysis of inter-individual variability in gammadelta T cell responses was limited.

The germline V gene (reference sequence) yields TVYSNPD for CDR1 and GDNSRS for CDR2. Measured from the cysteine to the phenylalanine, the CDR3 is 18 residues long. Just CDR3 DNA is preserved here, 54 bases in frame from base 1. V is cut by 2 bases and J by 1 base, and the space between the germline ends is 26 bases. Of note for this clone: Its specific antigen is unknown. TCRdb's listed protein matches a much larger clone and diverges from this DNA's translation at residue 12, likely through a read error; the protein shown comes from the DNA.

The library was made by multiplex PCR. Sequencing instrument: Illumina MiSeq. From each sorted gammadelta T cell sample, both TCR gamma (TRG) and TCR delta (TRD) chains were sequenced. Processing in the source paper ran as follows. Repertoire analyses included clonotype tree plots, accumulated frequency of the top 20 clonotypes, diversity index (DI) and D75 metrics. In TCRdb, clones were called once more from the public reads by CATT, and rows of identical DNA were later combined. The authors' filters were not applied to this entry. For this sample the table gives 85,000 to 90,000 delta-chain clones, of which approximately 1.4% were detected only once. In total, the top ten clones hold just under 9% of the sample. Vgamma9/Vdelta2+ and Vdelta2-negative gammadelta T cell populations were flow-sorted from peripheral blood mononuclear cells for bulk TCR repertoire analysis.

Input material: gamma-delta T cells from blood. The sequence is built from TRDV3 and TRDJ1; the D gene cannot be resolved reliably. This receptor was identified in a pool of human donors (malaria-infected and uninfected, not separated). The nucleotide sequence reads as follows: TGTGCCTTTTACGGTCCCAGCCGTCCATCGTCGTGCACCGATAAACTCATCTTT. It translates to CAFYGPSRPSSCTDKLIF.